This T cell receptor (beta chain) was identified during a study of early T cells in non-severe SARS-CoV-2 infection. Study overall: Sequencing of unsorted whole blood was done on bulk RNA, leaving chains unpaired.

Study outcomes and limitations: Lookups in VDJdb leaned toward anti-spike CD8 responses and missed private and CD4 specificities.

This clonotype appeared many times. Its cognate antigen is unknown. Trimming stripped 5 bases from V and 7 bases from J, with 21 bases between. CDR1 and CDR2 from the germline V gene are DFQATT and SNEGSKA (reference sequence). The CDR3 runs to 15 residues. Individual cDNA molecules each received unique molecular identifiers attached to them. TCRdb ran MiXCR on the 5' RACE reads and lists one entry per CDR3 protein. This repertoire shows 66,000 or so distinct CDR3 sequences, approximately 11% found once; its top ten account for about 1.7%. The sample was whole blood. This chain joins TRBV20-1 and TRBJ2-1; tentatively, D is TRBD2 (5 bases). This clonotype was obtained from an adult who was a healthcare worker with PCR-confirmed SARS-CoV-2 infection or an uninfected control (not recorded which). For the CDR3, the DNA is TGCAGTGCTTCGCAGGAGAGAGGGATCGATAATGAGCAGTTCTTC. This translates into CSASQERGIDNEQFF.